The clone carrying this T cell receptor (beta chain) has just one count. Profiling relied on immunoSEQ multiplex PCR, and the TCRdb table lists in-frame clones only, not all of them. The sample contains about 710,000 clones, approximately 89% of which appear only once. The data are from a study of shared T cell receptors in the human thymus. This sample also appeared in a second study, on human thymus T cells. This second study says: Corrective surgery for congenital heart defects was being performed on the healthy Finnish infants who were the donors. Corrective cardiac operations yielded the resected thymus tissue. It looked as if thymic and blood repertoires used V and J genes in a biased way. Related research described strongly overlapping thymic repertoires in unrelated people.

The sample consisted of thymocytes. The TCR comes from a boy under two years old with a congenital heart defect.

The CDR3 region is CASSQEFRDRGNTEAFF. CDR3 DNA: TGCGCCAGCAGCCAAGAATTTAGGGACAGGGGGAACACTGAAGCTTTCTTT. The chain couples TRBV4-3 to TRBJ1-1; 10 nucleotides match TRBD1. Germline V gene sequence: CDR1 LGHNA, CDR2 YSLEER. The CDR3 contains 17 residues. V lost 0 bases, J lost 1 base, and 5 bases stayed unmatched.